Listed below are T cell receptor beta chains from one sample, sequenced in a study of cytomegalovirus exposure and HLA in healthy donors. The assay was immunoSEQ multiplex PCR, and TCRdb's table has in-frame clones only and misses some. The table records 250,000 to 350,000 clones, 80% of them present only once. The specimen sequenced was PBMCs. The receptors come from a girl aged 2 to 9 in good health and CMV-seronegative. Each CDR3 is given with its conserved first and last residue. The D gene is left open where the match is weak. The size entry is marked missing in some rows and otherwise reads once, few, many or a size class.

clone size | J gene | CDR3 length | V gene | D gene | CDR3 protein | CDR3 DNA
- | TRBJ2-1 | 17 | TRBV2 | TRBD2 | CASSLALSGSSYNGQFF | TGTGCCAGCAGCCTTGCTCTTAGCGGGAGCTCCTACAATGGGCAGTTCTTC
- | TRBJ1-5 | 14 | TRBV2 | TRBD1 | CASSETDRAQPQHF | TGTGCCAGCAGTGAAACGGACAGGGCTCAGCCCCAGCATTTT
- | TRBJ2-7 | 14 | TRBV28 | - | CAGVPQASSYEQYF | TGTGCCGGCGTCCCACAGGCCAGCTCCTACGAGCAGTACTTC
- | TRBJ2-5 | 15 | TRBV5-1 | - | CASSLADGGSKTQYF | TGCGCCAGCAGCTTGGCCGATGGAGGGTCAAAGACCCAGTACTTC
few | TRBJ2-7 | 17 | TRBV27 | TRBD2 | CASSSFPHSRETHEQYF | TGTGCCAGCAGTAGTTTCCCCCACTCGCGGGAGACCCACGAGCAGTACTTC
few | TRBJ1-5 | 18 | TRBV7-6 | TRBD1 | CASSLLFANRGSNQPQHF | TGTGCCAGCAGCTTATTATTCGCTAACAGGGGTAGCAATCAGCCCCAGCATTTT
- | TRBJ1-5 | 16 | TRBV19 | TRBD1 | CASGQGERYSNQPQHF | TGTGCCAGTGGACAGGGGGAGCGTTATAGCAATCAGCCCCAGCATTTT
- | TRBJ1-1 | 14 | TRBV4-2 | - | CASSQEVPSLAAFF | TGTGCCAGCAGCCAAGAGGTCCCTTCATTGGCAGCTTTCTTT
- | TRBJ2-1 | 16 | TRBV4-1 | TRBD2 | CASSQDKASGYNEQFF | TGCGCCAGCAGCCAAGATAAAGCTAGCGGCTACAATGAGCAGTTCTTC
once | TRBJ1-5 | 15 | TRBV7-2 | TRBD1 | CASSVGTGAPQPQHF | TGTGCCAGCAGCGTCGGGACAGGGGCCCCACAGCCCCAGCATTTT
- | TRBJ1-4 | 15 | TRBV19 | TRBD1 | CASEGTATTNEKLFF | TGTGCCTCCGAGGGGACAGCTACAACTAATGAAAAACTGTTTTTT
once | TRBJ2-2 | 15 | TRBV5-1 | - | CASSSLRRDTGELFF | TGCGCCAGCAGCTCCTTAAGGAGGGATACCGGGGAGCTGTTTTTT
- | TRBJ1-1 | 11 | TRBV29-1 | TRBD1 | CSGQGNTEAFF | TGCAGCGGACAGGGGAACACTGAAGCTTTCTTT
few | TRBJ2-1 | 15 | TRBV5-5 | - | CASSSGLALNNEQFF | TGTGCCAGCAGCTCGGGACTGGCCCTTAACAATGAGCAGTTCTTC
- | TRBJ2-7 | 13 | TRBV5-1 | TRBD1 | CASSLSGGYEQYF | TGCGCCAGCAGCTTGTCAGGGGGCTACGAGCAGTACTTC